The 11 T cell receptor beta chains given below trace back to one sample, sequenced in a study of technical replicates of blood from four donors. TCRdb's copy holds only in-frame clones and misses some; the assay was immunoSEQ multiplex PCR. This table holds more than 65,000 clones, roughly 88% found once. The sample consisted of PBMCs. The source of these receptors is a human donor in good health. Some clones in this sample may be carry-over from other donors' samples.

This rearrangement joins TRBV5-4 to TRBJ2-7, with a weak D call TRBD1 (6 bases). The CDR3 is made up of 16 amino acids. Germline loops: CDR1 SGHNT, CDR2 YYREEE (reference sequence). V was cut by 4 bases and J by 7 bases, with 24 bases left in between. The CDR3 protein is CASSGTWGLEGYEQYF. The CDR3 DNA reads TGTGCCAGCAGCGGTACTTGGGGGCTTGAGGGGTATGAGCAGTACTTC.

The chain joins TRBV7-9 to TRBJ2-5; 10 nucleotides agree with TRBD1. This CDR3 is built from 17 residues. V lost 5 bases and J lost 5; bases outside the gene matches: 14. The germline V gene has CDR1 SEHNR and CDR2 FQNEAQ (reference sequence). The chain's CDR3 is CASSKGTGAKGLETQYF. The CDR3 DNA reads as TGTGCCAGCAGCAAAGGGACAGGGGCTAAAGGGCTTGAGACCCAGTACTTC. The full variable domain, rest sourced from reference TRBV7-9 and TRBJ2-5, is DTGVSQNPRHKITKRGQNVTFRCDPISEHNRLYWYRQTLGQGPEFLTYFQNEAQLEKSRLLSDRFSAERPKGSFSTLEIQRTEQGDSAMYLCASSKGTGAKGLETQYFGPGTRLLVL.

The chain employs TRBV6-1 and TRBJ1-5; D is uncertain. Trimming pared 10 bases from V and 2 bases from J, leaving 18 bases between. Germline V gene data show CDR1 as MNHNS and CDR2 as SASEGT. The CDR3 extends over 15 amino acids. CDR3 residues: CATERKGGGNQPQHF. The CDR3 nucleotides are TGTGCCACTGAGCGGAAGGGTGGAGGCAATCAGCCCCAGCATTTT.

This clone was counted a single time. The V and J genes are TRBV11-2 and TRBJ2-1; 8 bases are a match to TRBD2. From germline, CDR1 is SGHAT and CDR2 FQNNGV. The CDR3 loop spans 16 amino acids. V was pared by 4 bases and J by 3 bases, with 8 bases of the junction left unmatched. The DNA for the CDR3 is TGTGCCAGCAGCTCCCGAGGAGCGGGGGACTACAATGAGCAGTTCTTC. Translated: CASSSRGAGDYNEQFF.

This clone appeared once. One junction end disagrees with the germline gene, perhaps due to a read error. The V and J genes are TRBV6-6 and TRBJ2-3, with D uncertain. This CDR3 contains 15 residues. CDR1 is MNHNY and CDR2 is SVGAGI in the germline V gene (reference sequence). The CDR3, as DNA: TGTGCCAGCAGTGACTCCCAGGAATACACGAATACGCAGTATTTT. This translates into CASSDSQEYTNTQYF.

The chain couples TRBV11-2 to TRBJ2-1, with a possible D match to TRBD2 (6 bases). CDR3 length equals 13 residues. V dropped 3 bases and J dropped 7 bases, with 10 bases sitting between them. Germline CDR1 reads SGHAT; CDR2 reads FQNNGV. CDR3 loop: CASSFLGRNEQFF. CDR3 nucleotide sequence: TGTGCCAGCAGCTTTTTGGGGAGGAATGAGCAGTTCTTC.

This clone was detected only once. The J gene is TRBJ2-3, the V gene TRBV7-3; 8 positions match TRBD2. The CDR3 extends over 15 amino acids. Germline CDR1 reads SGHTA; CDR2 reads FQGTGA. J lost 1 base, V lost 3 bases, and 3 bases had no gene match. The CDR3 region is CASSFRGGGTDTQYF. The CDR3 region has the DNA TGTGCCAGCAGCTTCCGGGGGGGAGGCACAGATACGCAGTATTTT.

The rearrangement joins TRBV28 to TRBJ1-2, with 8 bases that match TRBD1. The CDR3 consists of 15 residues. The V gene end was trimmed by 8 bases and the J gene end by 2 bases; junction bases not matched to a gene: 10. CDR1 MDHEN and CDR2 SYDVKM come from the germline V gene. The CDR3 region has the DNA TGTGCCAGCTCTACCGGACAGGGAAAGAACTATGGCTACACCTTC. Protein product: CASSTGQGKNYGYTF.

J is TRBJ1-2 and V is TRBV15; a possible D gene is TRBD1 (6 bases). CDR1 LNHNV and CDR2 YYDKDF come from the germline V gene (reference sequence). CDR3 length: 15 amino acids. Trimming removed 0 bases from V and 2 bases from J, with 10 bases in between. CDR3 sequence (DNA): TGTGCCACCAGCAGAGAGGCGGGGGCGAACTATGGCTACACCTTC. It is translated as CATSREAGANYGYTF.

V usage is TRBV9 and J usage is TRBJ1-1, with D hard to call. This CDR3 contains 13 residues. From germline, CDR1 is SGDLS and CDR2 YYNGEE. Trimming shortened V by 2 bases and J by 4 bases, and 9 bases separated the two germline ends. The CDR3 reads CASSVRAGTEAFF. CDR3 sequence (DNA): TGTGCCAGCAGCGTCCGGGCGGGCACTGAAGCTTTCTTT.

This clone has only a few counts. The rearrangement uses TRBV6-5 and TRBJ1-6; maybe TRBD1 (5 bases). CDR1 and CDR2 from the germline V gene are MNHEY and SVGAGI. This CDR3 spans 14 amino acids. V was cut by 1 base and J by 7 bases, with 8 bases left in between. The CDR3 bases are TGTGCCAGCAGTTACTTAGGGGTAAATTCACCCCTCCACTTT. Translating gives CASSYLGVNSPLHF.